The 29 T cell receptor beta chains reported below all come from one sample, sequenced in a study of beta chain features in type 1 diabetes. Study conclusions and caveats: Moderate yet significant TCRB CDR3 shortening was seen in Type 1 diabetes patients in all four CD4+ subsets.

The authors reverse transcribed all of the isolated RNA, so sequencing captured expressed TCRB transcripts. The protocol was immunoSEQ multiplex PCR, while the TCRdb copy is restricted to in-frame clones and leaves out a portion. The sample holds about 650,000 clones; roughly an eighth are singletons and the top ten take more than 0.1%. These TCRs are of unknown antigen specificity. Sequencing input: naive CD4+ T cells from blood. Receptors were obtained from a young man with type 1 diabetes.

The chain uses TRBV28 and TRBJ2-7; no clear D. This CDR3 comprises 13 residues. Trimming left V 4 bases short and J 4 bases short, with 11 bases between. Germline CDR1 and CDR2: MDHEN and SYDVKM. The CDR3 bases are TGTGCCAGCAGTTGGCAGCACGCTTACGAGCAGTACTTC. It encodes CASSWQHAYEQYF.

The V call is TRBV6-4, the J call TRBJ1-2, with TRBD1 as a possible D gene (6 bases). Germline V gives CDR1 MRHNA, CDR2 SNTAGT. Trimming took off 6 bases at V and 1 base at J, with 9 bases between the two ends. This CDR3 spans 13 amino acids. In DNA, the CDR3 is TGTGCCAGCAGCGGACAGATTAACTATGGCTACACCTTC. Encoded protein: CASSGQINYGYTF.

This rearrangement joins TRBV7-9 to TRBJ2-7; possibly TRBD1 for D (5 bases). CDR1 SEHNR and CDR2 FQNEAQ come from the germline V gene (reference sequence). The V and J ends lost 7 bases and 5 bases respectively, with 15 bases between them. This CDR3 is built from 13 residues. CDR3 loop: CASTQDIVHEQYF. The CDR3 DNA follows: TGTGCCAGCACCCAGGACATCGTGCACGAGCAGTACTTC. The full variable domain, completed using reference TRBV7-9 and TRBJ2-7, is DTGVSQNPRHKITKRGQNVTFRCDPISEHNRLYWYRQTLGQGPEFLTYFQNEAQLEKSRLLSDRFSAERPKGSFSTLEIQRTEQGDSAMYLCASTQDIVHEQYFGPGTRLTVT.

The J gene is TRBJ2-5, the V gene TRBV4-3, with 9 bases aligning to TRBD1. Germline loops: CDR1 LGHNA, CDR2 YSLEER. The CDR3 is made up of 16 amino acids. V lost 1 base to trimming and J lost 4 bases; unmatched junction nucleotides: 7. CDR3 residues: CASSQGDRAAGETQYF. The CDR3 coding sequence is TGCGCCAGCAGCCAAGGGGACAGGGCCGCAGGAGAGACCCAGTACTTC.

This clone has a handful of counts. V gene TRBV5-1 combines with J gene TRBJ2-7, with TRBD1 identical over 7 bases. The CDR3 sequence is 15 residues long. The germline V gene encodes CDR1 SGHRS and CDR2 YFSETQ. V gave up 4 bases and J gave up 1 base; unmatched junction bases: 8. The DNA for the CDR3 is TGCGCCAGCAGCGCCACACAGGGGTGGTCCTACGAGCAGTACTTC. Its protein product is CASSATQGWSYEQYF. Looking up the rest from reference TRBV5-1 and TRBJ2-7 gives the full variable domain: KAGVTQTPRYLIKTRGQQVTLSCSPISGHRSVSWYQQTPGQGLQFLFEYFSETQRNKGNFPGRFSGRQFSNSRSEMNVSTLELGDSALYLCASSATQGWSYEQYFGPGTRLTVT.

V gene TRBV7-2 combines with J gene TRBJ2-3; no clear D. This CDR3 region has 15 residues. V dropped 0 bases and J dropped 1 base, with 8 bases sitting between them. The germline CDR1 and CDR2 sequences are SGHTA and FQGNSA. CDR3 DNA sequence: TGTGCCAGCAGCTTAGCGCTATCTGGCACAGATACGCAGTATTTT. Translation: CASSLALSGTDTQYF.

With regard to this clone: Within the sample, other DNA sequences also encode this same CDR3. This chain links TRBV14 with TRBJ1-5, with a possible D match to TRBD1 (5 bases). V lost 3 bases and J 5 bases, leaving 8 bases between the germline ends. Germline V gene lookup returns CDR1 SGHDN and CDR2 FVKESK. The CDR3 has 13 residues. CDR3 sequence: CASSQTVDQPQHF. The DNA for the CDR3 is TGTGCCAGCAGCCAGACAGTGGATCAGCCCCAGCATTTT.

This clone occurred a few times. V usage is TRBV11-2 and J usage is TRBJ2-5, with D unclear. The V end was cut by 4 bases, the J end by 2 bases, with 14 bases between. Germline V lookup: CDR1 SGHAT, CDR2 FQNNGV. The CDR3 loop spans 15 amino acids. CDR3 loop: CASSYTLGNQETQYF. CDR3 nucleotide sequence: TGTGCCAGCAGCTACACGCTGGGGAATCAAGAGACCCAGTACTTC.

There are a few counts of this clone. V and J are TRBV29-1 and TRBJ1-2, with D perhaps matching TRBD1 (5 bases). The length of the CDR3 is 13 residues. CDR1 is SQVTM and CDR2 is ANQGSEA in the germline V gene. Trimming took off 7 bases at V and 6 bases at J, with 18 bases between the two ends. Here the CDR3 reads CSGTAGLLDGYTF. In nucleotides, the CDR3 is TGCAGCGGTACCGCGGGACTATTAGATGGCTACACCTTC.

This clone was counted a few times. The gene calls are TRBV28 and TRBJ2-2, with D tentatively TRBD1 or TRBD2 (5 bases each). Trimming took off 5 bases at V and 0 bases at J, with 10 bases between the two ends. The CDR3 spans 15 residues. Germline V gene data show CDR1 as MDHEN and CDR2 as SYDVKM. CDR3 sequence reads: CASSAGTANTGELFF. For the CDR3, the DNA is TGTGCCAGCAGTGCCGGGACGGCGAACACCGGGGAGCTGTTTTTT.

This clone was observed a few times. This specimen includes other DNA sequences encoding the same CDR3. The V and J genes are TRBV4-3 and TRBJ2-3, with D possibly matching TRBD2 (6 bases). Germline CDR1 and CDR2: LGHNA and YSLEER. This CDR3 region has 14 residues. V shed 1 base and J shed 4 bases, with 9 bases lying between them. The DNA of the CDR3 is TGCGCCAGCAGCCAAGGACTAGGTGCAGATACGCAGTATTTT. Translating it yields CASSQGLGADTQYF.

CDR3 bases: TGTGCCAGCAGTTACTCTGAGGGGGTGCAGTACTTC. Its protein is CASSYSEGVQYF. The chain couples TRBV6-5 to TRBJ2-7, with a possible D match to TRBD1 (6 bases). The V gene lost 0 bases and the J gene lost 9 bases, with 9 bases spanning the gap. CDR3 size: 12 residues. Germline values: CDR1 MNHEY, CDR2 SVGAGI.

Only a few counts were recorded for this clone. This chain connects TRBV7-9 to TRBJ2-4, with 7 positions matching TRBD2. Trimming removed 6 bases from V and 6 bases from J; junction bases left unmatched: 14. Germline CDR1 reads SEHNR; CDR2 reads FQNEAQ (reference sequence). This CDR3 comprises 16 residues. As DNA, the CDR3 is TGTGCCAGCAGGCACGGAGGGAGGGCCGGTGGAAACATTCAGTACTTC. Translation gives CASRHGGRAGGNIQYF.

The gene calls are TRBV2 and TRBJ1-2; unclear D gene. V dropped 11 bases and J dropped 4 bases, with 20 bases sitting between them. The CDR3 totals 14 residues. Per germline, CDR1 SNHLY and CDR2 FYNNEI. The DNA for the CDR3 is TGTGCCGGAACCAGGACCGGTCCAGGCTATGGCTACACCTTC. Amino acid sequence: CAGTRTGPGYGYTF.

This chain joins TRBV7-8 and TRBJ2-1; D is possibly TRBD1 or TRBD2 (5 bases each). CDR1 SGHVS and CDR2 FQNEAQ come from the germline V gene. Trimming took off 4 bases at V and 10 bases at J, with 14 bases between the two ends. The CDR3 has 13 amino acids. CDR3: CASSSYEGLEQFF. The CDR3 DNA follows: TGTGCCAGCAGCTCCTACGAGGGGCTAGAGCAGTTCTTC. The full variable domain, with the rest looked up from reference TRBV7-8 and TRBJ2-1, is GAGVSQSPRYKVAKRGQDVALRCDPISGHVSLFWYQQALGQGPEFLTYFQNEAQLDKSGLPSDRFFAERPEGSVSTLKIQRTQQEDSAVYLCASSSYEGLEQFFGPGTRLTVL.

This clone was seen only a few times. The chain uses TRBV9 and TRBJ1-5; D not certain. The CDR3 has 13 residues. Trimming cost V 0 bases and J 3 bases, with 4 bases left between them. CDR1 is SGDLS, CDR2 YYNGEE, per germline. The CDR3 DNA sequence: TGTGCCAGCAGCGTAGGAACCAATCAGCCCCAGCATTTT. Translated, it gives CASSVGTNQPQHF.

The rearrangement joins TRBV25-1 to TRBJ2-3; 10 bases line up with TRBD1. The V segment lost 3 bases and the J segment 2 bases; nucleotides outside the gene matches: 5. The V gene's germline CDR1 is MGHDK and CDR2 SYGVNS. This CDR3 region has 16 residues. In nucleotides, the CDR3 is TGTGCCAGCAGTGACCCCGGGACAGGGGCCACAGATACGCAGTATTTT. As protein: CASSDPGTGATDTQYF.

V gene TRBV6-5 combines with J gene TRBJ1-1, with D perhaps matching TRBD1 (6 bases). The ends were cut back, 6 bases at V and 4 bases at J, with 12 bases in the middle. This CDR3 has 13 residues. Germline CDR1 is MNHEY and CDR2 is SVGAGI. The CDR3 sequence is CASSHGQSTEAFF. In DNA, the CDR3 is TGTGCCAGCAGCCACGGACAGAGCACTGAAGCTTTCTTT.

The V gene is TRBV5-1, the J gene TRBJ2-5; the D gene is possibly TRBD1 (6 bases). The CDR3 length is 14 residues. Trimming left V 2 bases short and J 4 bases short, with 12 bases between. The germline CDR1 and CDR2 sequences are SGHRS and YFSETQ. The CDR3 is CASSFTGLGETQYF. In DNA, the CDR3 is TGCGCCAGCAGCTTCACAGGGCTCGGAGAGACCCAGTACTTC.

In this sample, this clone turned up a few times. The chain joins TRBV7-9 to TRBJ1-5, with unresolved D. The V end lost 5 bases, the J end lost 5 bases, and 13 bases lay between the germline ends. Germline CDR1 reads SEHNR; CDR2 reads FQNEAQ (reference sequence). The CDR3 consists of 14 residues. CDR3 sequence (DNA): TGTGCCAGCAGCCTCCGGGGAGCCGATCAGCCCCAGCATTTT. Protein sequence: CASSLRGADQPQHF.

In this sample, this clone turned up a few times. The chain uses TRBV6-5 and TRBJ2-5; D gene unclear. This CDR3 has 14 residues. The V gene lost 2 bases and the J gene lost 4 bases, with 11 bases spanning the gap. CDR1 MNHEY and CDR2 SVGAGI come from the germline V gene. The DNA of the CDR3 is TGTGCCAGCAGTTACCGGAGAAATGGAGAGACCCAGTACTTC. Encoded protein: CASSYRRNGETQYF.

This clone was picked up a small number of times. The rearrangement uses TRBV6-5 and TRBJ2-7; D possibly corresponds to TRBD2 (5 bases). The CDR3 runs to 15 residues. Trimming cost V 4 bases and J 5 bases, with 18 bases left between them. CDR1 is MNHEY and CDR2 is SVGAGI in the germline V gene. The CDR3 sequence is CASSSYGLLKNEQYF. The CDR3 nucleotides read TGTGCCAGCAGTTCATACGGACTCCTTAAGAACGAGCAGTACTTC.

This clone was found a few times. Here the CDR3 DNA reads TGTGCCAGCAGCTTCACGGGGATCTCCTACGAGCAGTACTTC. It translates to CASSFTGISYEQYF. The chain combines TRBV7-2 with TRBJ2-7; D is perhaps TRBD2 (5 bases). The germline gives CDR1 SGHTA, CDR2 FQGNSA. This CDR3 spans 14 amino acids. V was trimmed by 3 bases and J by 0 bases, leaving 9 bases between them.

This clone was detected a few times. The CDR3 DNA is TGTGCCAGCAGCTTAGTTGGGCACAATGAGCAGTTCTTC. Its translation: CASSLVGHNEQFF. The rearrangement joins TRBV11-3 to TRBJ2-1; no reliable D call. The CDR3 length is 13 residues. Trimming took 1 base from V and 5 from J, leaving 6 bases between them. The germline gives CDR1 SGHNT, CDR2 YENEEA. Supplemented by reference TRBV11-3 and TRBJ2-1, the full variable domain reads EAGVVQSPRYKIIEKKQPVAFWCNPISGHNTLYWYLQNLGQGPELLIRYENEEAVDDSQLPKDRFSAERLKGVDSTLKIQPAELGDSAVYLCASSLVGHNEQFFGPGTRLTVL.

V gene TRBV7-2 combines with J gene TRBJ1-1, with TRBD1 as a possible D gene (5 bases). The CDR3 covers 15 residues. In germline, CDR1 is SGHTA, CDR2 FQGNSA. V was pared by 1 base and J by 8 bases, with 17 bases between. CDR3 residues: CASSLGGLRGPEAFF. The DNA for the CDR3 is TGTGCCAGCAGCTTAGGGGGCCTCCGGGGACCCGAAGCTTTCTTT.

This clone was found a few times. The rearrangement uses TRBV5-6 and TRBJ2-4; a weak D match, TRBD1 (6 bases). CDR3 length: 15 residues. Germline CDR1 is SGHDT and CDR2 is YYEEEE. The ends were cut back, 7 bases at V and 1 base at J, with 15 bases in the middle. CDR3 in amino acids: CASGLTGLAKNIQYF. In DNA form, the CDR3 reads TGTGCCAGCGGGCTCACAGGGTTGGCCAAAAACATTCAGTACTTC.

This clone was counted only a few times. This chain's CDR3 is CASSLAGGSGELFF. CDR3 DNA: TGTGCCAGTAGTCTAGCAGGAGGGTCCGGGGAGCTGTTTTTT. The chain combines TRBV19 with TRBJ2-2; possibly TRBD2 for D (6 bases). V lost 5 bases and J lost 6, with 13 bases in between. CDR3 size: 14 residues. CDR1 and CDR2 (germline): LNHDA, SQIVND (reference sequence).

The chain employs TRBV14 and TRBJ2-2; 9 positions match TRBD1. Germline assignment: CDR1 SGHDN and CDR2 FVKESK. The CDR3 runs 15 residues. The V gene end was trimmed by 5 bases and the J gene end by 7 bases; junction bases not matched to a gene: 8. DNA of the CDR3: TGTGCCAGCAGCGTCCGGGACAGGGACAGCGGGGAGCTGTTTTTT. Translating gives CASSVRDRDSGELFF.

This clone has a handful of counts. The V call is TRBV5-4, the J call TRBJ2-1, with 8 bases that match TRBD1. In germline, CDR1 is SGHNT, CDR2 YYREEE (reference sequence). The J segment lost 6 bases and the V segment lost 4 bases, leaving 6 bases of the junction unmatched. The CDR3 totals 14 residues. CDR3 protein: CASSTDRVINEQFF. The DNA of the CDR3 is TGTGCCAGCAGCACGGACAGGGTGATCAATGAGCAGTTCTTC. Complete variable domain (other parts from reference TRBV5-4 and TRBJ2-1): ETGVTQSPTHLIKTRGQQVTLRCSSQSGHNTVSWYQQALGQGPQFIFQYYREEENGRGNFPPRFSGLQFPNYSSELNVNALELDDSALYLCASSTDRVINEQFFGPGTRLTVL.